This TCR gamma chain appears in the sequencing data of a study of γδ T cells in repeated Plasmodium falciparum infection (dated by TCRdb to the early 2020s). Context from the whole study: The natural-infection arm enrolled Malian children exposed to intense seasonal malaria transmission, compared against age and gender matched Australian children. About five malaria-naive U.S. adults underwent four controlled human malaria infections by bites from P. falciparum NF54-infected Anopheles stephensi mosquitoes over around 580 days. Samples from controlled-infection subjects were taken at baseline, right before selected infections, and 21 days after each infection. The study looked at how repeated Plasmodium falciparum infection shapes the human gammadelta T cell repertoire, using both natural infection in Mali and controlled human malaria infection. Malian gammadelta TCR repertoires were analysed cross-sectionally during no-transmission periods and longitudinally across acute febrile malaria episodes. Study-wide findings and limitations: Generalizability was limited because the Malian cohort was drawn from a small rural village of predominantly one ethnic group. Waves of new clonotype selection in Vdelta2-negative, largely Vdelta1+, gammadelta TCR repertoires appeared to be driven by repeated controlled infections. Analysis of inter-individual variability in gammadelta T cell responses was limited by the small size of the controlled-infection cohort. Vgamma9/Vdelta2+ TCR repertoires showed a highly stable polyclonal repertoire over time and infection, with many inter-individual overlapping TCRgamma sequences. Compared with the repertoires of Australian children, the Vdelta2-negative gammadelta TCR repertoires of Malian children appeared more clonally expanded, less diverse and less shared.

For bulk TCR repertoire analysis, Vgamma9/Vdelta2+ and Vdelta2-negative gammadelta T cell populations were isolated by flow sorting from peripheral blood mononuclear cells. Libraries were built with multiplex PCR. The listed sequencing device is Illumina MiSeq. From each sorted gammadelta T cell sample, both TCR gamma (TRG) and TCR delta (TRD) chains were sequenced. Processing in the source paper ran as follows. Clonotype tree plots, accumulated frequency of the top 20 clonotypes, diversity index (DI) and D75 metrics were included in the repertoire analyses. For TCRdb, the public reads were processed anew by CATT, and duplicate DNA sequences were folded into one row. These V and J calls originate from TCRdb's pipeline instead of the authors' own analysis. This sample has 25,000 to 35,000 gamma-chain clones in its table, and almost 1.5% of those were observed once. Of the sample, 19% falls within the top ten clones.

Here V drops 4 bases and J drops 7 bases, and the junction holds 7 bases not matched to any gene. Taken from cysteine to phenylalanine, the CDR3 has 16 residues. This entry keeps only the CDR3 DNA: 48 bases, framed from base 1. In the germline V gene (reference sequence), CDR1 corresponds to GITISATS and CDR2 to ISYDGTV. There are many counts of this clone. No antigen is known for it. A far larger clone differs by one base, so this is likely a read error. Other DNA sequences in this specimen translate into the identical CDR3. The specimen was gamma-delta T cells from blood. The V gene is TRGV9 and the J gene is TRGJP. This TCR was sampled from a pool of human donors (malaria-infected and uninfected, not separated). The CDR3 region has the sequence CALWEELELGKKIKVF. The DNA reads as follows: TGTGCCTTGTGGGAAGAACTCGAGTTGGGCAAAAAAATCAAGGTATTT.